The 8 T cell receptor beta chains reported below all come from one sample, sequenced in a study of blood T cell repertoires in COVID-19. Assay used: immunoSEQ multiplex PCR; TCRdb lists only in-frame clones, some missing. The sample includes about 270,000 clones, more than 75% seen only once; the top ten take about 1.6%. The sequencing sample was made of peripheral blood. The receptors shown here come from a woman aged 55-69 years who had recovered from COVID-19.

The chain has TRBV18 and TRBJ2-1; 12 nucleotides agree with TRBD2. Germline loops: CDR1 KGHSH, CDR2 LQKENI. V was clipped by 5 bases and J by 7 bases; unmatched bases: 18. The CDR3 has 19 residues. The CDR3, as DNA: TGTGCCAGCTCATCTAATATCGCTAGCGGGGGGGCCAAGGTGAATGAGCAGTTCTTC. Translating it yields CASSSNIASGGAKVNEQFF.

V is TRBV11-3 and J is TRBJ2-3, with 8 bases matching TRBD1. The J segment lost 4 bases and the V segment lost 5 bases, leaving 8 bases of the junction unmatched. Per the germline V gene, CDR1 is SGHNT and CDR2 is YENEEA. The CDR3 contains 15 residues. CDR3 DNA sequence: TGTGCCAGCAGCCGGGACAGGAGGAGTGCAGATACGCAGTATTTT. Its protein product is CASSRDRRSADTQYF.

The chain employs TRBV2 and TRBJ2-2; 7 bases are shared with TRBD1. The germline V gene encodes CDR1 SNHLY and CDR2 FYNNEI. This CDR3 has 14 residues. The junction had 5 bases not matched to a gene; V was cut back by 6 bases and J by 4 bases. CDR3 in amino acids: CASRRGLSTGELFF. CDR3 DNA: TGTGCCAGCAGGAGGGGGCTGAGCACCGGGGAGCTGTTTTTT.

The chain combines TRBV19 with TRBJ2-3; 7 nucleotides align to TRBD2. Trimming at V came to 2 bases and at J to 5 bases, leaving 4 bases not matched to a gene. Germline CDR1 LNHDA, CDR2 SQIVND (reference sequence). This CDR3 region has 14 residues. The CDR3 loop is CASSIRGVGDTQYF. In nucleotides, the CDR3 is TGTGCCAGTAGTATACGGGGGGTCGGAGATACGCAGTATTTT.

The rearrangement links TRBV6-4 to TRBJ1-6; TRBD1 matches 11 bases. J gave up 10 bases and V 2 bases, and 1 base lay outside the gene matches. The germline V gene encodes CDR1 MRHNA and CDR2 SNTAGT. The CDR3 runs 14 residues. Here the CDR3 reads CASSDGTGGSPLHF. Written as DNA, the CDR3 is TGTGCCAGCAGTGACGGGACAGGGGGATCACCCCTCCACTTT.

This clone occurred once. Other DNA sequences within the sample encode an identical CDR3. The chain links TRBV5-1 to TRBJ2-7; 8 bases are shared with TRBD1. There are 15 residues in the CDR3. From germline, CDR1 is SGHRS and CDR2 YFSETQ. V gave up 0 bases and J gave up 3 bases; unmatched junction bases: 5. As DNA, the CDR3 is TGCGCCAGCAGCTTGGCAGGACAGGGATACTACGAGCAGTACTTC. This codes for CASSLAGQGYYEQYF.

The chain links TRBV7-9 to TRBJ2-3, with TRBD2 matching 13 bases. The length of the CDR3 is 15 residues. Germline values: CDR1 SEHNR, CDR2 FQNEAQ (reference sequence). J gave up 4 bases and V 3 bases, and 1 base lay outside the gene matches. The CDR3 DNA reads TGTGCCAGCAGCTTTACTAGCGGGGGGGCAGATACGCAGTATTTT. This sequence encodes CASSFTSGGADTQYF.

The rearrangement joins TRBV4-1 to TRBJ2-3; D ambiguous. The CDR3 length is 14 residues. Germline V gene lookup returns CDR1 MGHRA and CDR2 YSYEKL. Trimming pared 3 bases from V and 2 bases from J, leaving 9 bases between. CDR3 bases: TGCGCCAGCAGCCAGCCGACAAACACAGATACGCAGTATTTT. Its protein product is CASSQPTNTDTQYF.